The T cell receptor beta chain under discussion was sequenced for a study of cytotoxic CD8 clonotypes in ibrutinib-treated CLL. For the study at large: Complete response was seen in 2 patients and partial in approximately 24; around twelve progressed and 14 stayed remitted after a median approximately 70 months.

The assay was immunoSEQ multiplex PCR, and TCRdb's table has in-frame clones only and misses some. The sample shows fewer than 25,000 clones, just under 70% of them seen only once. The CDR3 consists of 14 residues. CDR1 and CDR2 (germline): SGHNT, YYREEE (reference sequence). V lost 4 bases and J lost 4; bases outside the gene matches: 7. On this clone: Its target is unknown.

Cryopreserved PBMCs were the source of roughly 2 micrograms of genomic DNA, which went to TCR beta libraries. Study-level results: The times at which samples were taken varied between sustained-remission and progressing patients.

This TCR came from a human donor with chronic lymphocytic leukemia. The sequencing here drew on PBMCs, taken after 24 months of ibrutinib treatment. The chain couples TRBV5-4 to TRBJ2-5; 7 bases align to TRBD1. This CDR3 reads CASSPGAGGETQYF. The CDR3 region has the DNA TGTGCCAGCAGCCCTGGGGCAGGGGGAGAGACCCAGTACTTC.